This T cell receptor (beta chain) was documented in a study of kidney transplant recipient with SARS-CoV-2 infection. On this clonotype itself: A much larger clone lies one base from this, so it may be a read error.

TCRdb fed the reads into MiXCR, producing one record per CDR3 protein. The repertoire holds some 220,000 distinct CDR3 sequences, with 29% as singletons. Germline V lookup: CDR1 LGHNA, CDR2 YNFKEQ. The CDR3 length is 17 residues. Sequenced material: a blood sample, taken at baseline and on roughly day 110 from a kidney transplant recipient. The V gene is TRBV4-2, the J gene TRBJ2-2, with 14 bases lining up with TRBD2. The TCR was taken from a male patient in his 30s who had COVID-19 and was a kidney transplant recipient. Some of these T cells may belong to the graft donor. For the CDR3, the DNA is TGTGCCAGCAGACGGGGACTAGCGGGAGTGAACACCAGGGAGCTGTTTTTT. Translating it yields CASRRGLAGVNTRELFF.